This T cell receptor beta chain was sequenced in a study of naive and memory T cell subsets. The germline CDR1 and CDR2 sequences are MDHEN and SYDVKM. V lost 2 bases and J 1 base, leaving 13 bases between the germline ends. This CDR3 has 16 residues. TCR cDNA received a 3' ligated oligonucleotide that carried a UMI. Four PCR rounds used nested alpha and beta constant region primers plus the SP2 primer. Each CDR3 protein gets one entry after TCRdb re-called the 5' RACE reads with MiXCR. The sample contains roughly 30,000 distinct CDR3 sequences, roughly 17% of which appear only once. This clonotype has a count of ten or more.

This chain uses TRBV28 with TRBJ2-3; D could derive from TRBD1 or TRBD2 (5 bases each). This receptor was obtained from a female donor in good health. The CDR3 bases are TGTGCCAGCAGTTTAGACCCCGTGGGGGGCACAGATACGCAGTATTTT. Protein sequence: CASSLDPVGGTDTQYF.